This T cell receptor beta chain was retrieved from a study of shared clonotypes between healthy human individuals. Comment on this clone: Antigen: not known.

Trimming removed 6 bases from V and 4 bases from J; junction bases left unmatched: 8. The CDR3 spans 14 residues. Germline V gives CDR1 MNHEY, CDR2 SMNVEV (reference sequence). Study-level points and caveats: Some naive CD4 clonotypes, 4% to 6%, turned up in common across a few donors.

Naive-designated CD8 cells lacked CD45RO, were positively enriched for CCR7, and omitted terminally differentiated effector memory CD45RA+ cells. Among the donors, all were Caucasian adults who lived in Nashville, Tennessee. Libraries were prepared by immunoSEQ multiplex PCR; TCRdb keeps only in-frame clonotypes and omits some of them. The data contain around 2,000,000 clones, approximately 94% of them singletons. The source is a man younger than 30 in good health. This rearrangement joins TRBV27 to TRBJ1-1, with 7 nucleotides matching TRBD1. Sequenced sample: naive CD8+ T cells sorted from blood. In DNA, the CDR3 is TGTGCCAGCAGCTCTACAGGGGTCGGCACTGAAGCTTTCTTT. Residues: CASSSTGVGTEAFF.